Following are 27 T cell receptor beta chains from one sample sequenced in a study of chemoradiotherapy in HPV16-positive cancers. Assay used: immunoSEQ multiplex PCR; TCRdb lists only in-frame clones, some missing. Found here are 9,500 to 15,000 clones, 65% of them singletons; the top ten hold over 15%. Collection took place from a patient who underwent chemoradiotherapy. The receptors come from a human donor with HPV-associated anogenital cancer.

This rearrangement joins TRBV11-2 to TRBJ2-4; D is possibly TRBD1 (5 bases). V lost 3 bases and J lost 12, with 12 bases in between. The CDR3 contains 12 residues. Per germline, CDR1 SGHAT and CDR2 FQNNGV. Here the CDR3 DNA reads TGTGCCAGCAGCTTGGCTACAGGAACTCAGTACTTC. Translation: CASSLATGTQYF.

The chain carries TRBV28 and TRBJ1-5; weak D call: TRBD1 (6 bases). The V end lost 5 bases, the J end lost 2 bases, and 13 bases lay between the germline ends. Germline lookup yields CDR1 MDHEN and CDR2 SYDVKM. The CDR3 length is 15 residues. CDR3 loop: CASSGWGPGNQPQHF. The CDR3 DNA is TGTGCCAGCAGTGGGTGGGGGCCCGGCAATCAGCCCCAGCATTTT.

This chain uses TRBV4-1 with TRBJ2-7; 14 bases align to TRBD2. The CDR3 has 18 residues. Germline V lookup: CDR1 MGHRA, CDR2 YSYEKL. J lost 3 bases, V lost 5 bases, and 12 bases had no gene match. CDR3 in amino acids: CASSKGTSGGPRYYEQYF. DNA of the CDR3: TGCGCCAGCAGCAAGGGGACTAGCGGGGGCCCTCGATACTACGAGCAGTACTTC.

The rearrangement uses TRBV28 and TRBJ1-1; possibly TRBD1 for D (5 bases). This CDR3 is 13 amino acids long. Germline V gives CDR1 MDHEN, CDR2 SYDVKM. Trimming took 5 bases from V and 1 from J, leaving 8 bases between them. CDR3 bases: TGTGCCAGCAGTCAGGGATGGAACACTGAAGCTTTCTTT. The encoded protein is CASSQGWNTEAFF. Combining the CDR3 with reference TRBV28 and TRBJ1-1 gives the whole variable domain DVKVTQSSRYLVKRTGEKVFLECVQDMDHENMFWYRQDPGLGLRLIYFSYDVKMKEKGDIPEGYSVSREKKERFSLILESASTNQTSMYLCASSQGWNTEAFFGQGTRLTVV.

This clone was counted between two and nine times. This chain uses TRBV2 with TRBJ1-5; TRBD1 might be the D (6 bases). The V end was cut by 6 bases, the J end by 2 bases, with 14 bases between. The CDR3 loop spans 15 amino acids. Germline loops: CDR1 SNHLY, CDR2 FYNNEI. The CDR3 DNA is TGTGCCAGCAGCGGACAGCCTGGCGGCAATCAGCCCCAGCATTTT. It codes for CASSGQPGGNQPQHF.

This sequence joins TRBV7-3 and TRBJ2-5; TRBD2 aligns across 12 bases. The junction had 2 bases not matched to a gene; V was cut back by 5 bases and J by 7 bases. Germline V gene data show CDR1 as SGHTA and CDR2 as FQGTGA. The length of the CDR3 is 13 residues. CDR3: CASSPGLAGTQYF. The CDR3 DNA is TGTGCCAGCAGCCCGGGACTAGCGGGGACCCAGTACTTC.

The V gene is TRBV6-1, the J gene TRBJ2-3; possibly TRBD1 for D (6 bases). V lost 4 bases and J 6 bases, leaving 11 bases between the germline ends. From germline, CDR1 is MNHNS and CDR2 SASEGT. This CDR3 contains 13 residues. CDR3 sequence reads: CASSGKTGDTQYF. CDR3 sequence (DNA): TGTGCCAGCAGTGGTAAAACAGGGGATACGCAGTATTTT.

The table lists this clone with a few counts. The rearrangement links TRBV7-9 to TRBJ2-3; maybe TRBD2 (5 bases). V was clipped by 2 bases and J by 0 bases, with 9 bases between them. This CDR3 region has 15 residues. Looked up from germline, CDR1 is SEHNR and CDR2 is FQNEAQ (reference sequence). The CDR3 reads CASSLSRGSTDTQYF. DNA of the CDR3: TGTGCCAGCAGCTTAAGTCGGGGTAGCACAGATACGCAGTATTTT.

The chain combines TRBV6-5 with TRBJ2-1; TRBD1 matches at 8 bases. The length of the CDR3 is 14 residues. Germline CDR1 MNHEY, CDR2 SVGAGI. After removal of 4 bases from V and 4 bases from J, the junction contained 3 bases not matched to a gene. The CDR3 is CASSFGTGYNEQFF. CDR3 coding DNA: TGTGCCAGCAGTTTCGGGACAGGTTACAATGAGCAGTTCTTC.

This chain uses TRBV28 with TRBJ2-6; possible D gene TRBD2, 5 bases. Germline CDR1 MDHEN, CDR2 SYDVKM. This CDR3 region has 14 residues. V dropped 5 bases and J dropped 3 bases, with 8 bases sitting between them. In DNA, the CDR3 is TGTGCCAGCAGTAGGCGGGTTGGGGCCAACGTCCTGACTTTC. It specifies CASSRRVGANVLTF.

The chain carries TRBV5-4 and TRBJ2-1; the match to TRBD2 covers 14 bases. The CDR3 sequence is 16 residues long. The germline V gene has CDR1 SGHNT and CDR2 YYREEE (reference sequence). The J segment lost 5 bases and the V segment lost 4 bases, leaving 5 bases of the junction unmatched. CDR3 residues: CASSKGLAGGDNEQFF. Here the CDR3 DNA reads TGTGCCAGCAGCAAAGGACTAGCGGGAGGAGACAATGAGCAGTTCTTC.

This chain connects TRBV28 to TRBJ1-3; 9 bases are shared with TRBD1. CDR1 is MDHEN and CDR2 is SYDVKM in the germline V gene. The CDR3 covers 15 residues. V dropped 5 bases and J dropped 5; count of bases not matched to a gene: 7. CDR3 in DNA: TGTGCCAGCAGTCCCGGGACAGGGAGAAGAAACACCATATATTTT. Its translation: CASSPGTGRRNTIYF.

This clone occurred once. The V gene is TRBV5-1, the J gene TRBJ1-4; tentative D call: TRBD1 (5 bases). Trimming stripped 5 bases from V and 2 bases from J, with 13 bases between. Germline V gene sequence: CDR1 SGHRS, CDR2 YFSETQ. CDR3 size: 15 residues. CDR3 sequence reads: CASSQRGATNEKLFF. CDR3 DNA sequence: TGCGCCAGCAGTCAAAGGGGTGCGACTAATGAAAAACTGTTTTTT.

This chain joins TRBV7-9 and TRBJ1-5; TRBD1 matches at 8 bases. V shed 1 base, J shed 0 bases, and the junction held 2 bases outside the gene matches. The germline V gene encodes CDR1 SEHNR and CDR2 FQNEAQ (reference sequence). The length of the CDR3 is 16 residues. CDR3 in amino acids: CASSLGTGISNQPQHF. CDR3 bases: TGTGCCAGCAGCTTAGGGACAGGGATTAGCAATCAGCCCCAGCATTTT.

This clone occurred a few times. The CDR3 is CASSPSTGYEFF. CDR3 nucleotides: TGTGCCAGCAGCCCCTCGACAGGGTATGAGTTCTTC. The chain employs TRBV6-5 and TRBJ2-1, with 7 positions matching TRBD1. Germline V gene lookup returns CDR1 MNHEY and CDR2 SVGAGI. Trimming cost V 6 bases and J 14 bases; bases outside gene matches: 10. CDR3 length: 12 amino acids.

The chain links TRBV27 to TRBJ2-1; 9 bases align to TRBD2. Germline V lookup: CDR1 MNHEY, CDR2 SMNVEV (reference sequence). The CDR3 runs 18 residues. The V gene end was trimmed by 7 bases and the J gene end by 2 bases; junction bases not matched to a gene: 15. CDR3 DNA sequence: TGTGCCAGCACCCTGGGAGCGGGAGGATCCGGAGCCTACAATGAGCAGTTCTTC. It encodes CASTLGAGGSGAYNEQFF.

This clone was recorded once. The chain links TRBV6-1 to TRBJ2-7, with 8 bases identical to TRBD2. The CDR3 covers 16 residues. CDR1 is MNHNS, CDR2 SASEGT, per germline. Unmatched junction bases numbered 10, after V lost 0 bases and J lost 6 bases. CDR3 region: CASSEAMGSGGAEQYF. In nucleotides, the CDR3 is TGTGCCAGCAGTGAAGCGATGGGCTCGGGAGGGGCCGAGCAGTACTTC.

V is TRBV27 and J is TRBJ2-1; D perhaps matches TRBD2 (5 bases). V was clipped by 0 bases and J by 3 bases, with 9 bases between them. This CDR3 comprises 15 residues. Germline CDR1 reads MNHEY; CDR2 reads SMNVEV (reference sequence). DNA of the CDR3: TGTGCCAGCAGTTTATCGGATGGGAGCTACAATGAGCAGTTCTTC. Translation: CASSLSDGSYNEQFF.

The rearrangement joins TRBV19 to TRBJ1-1, with D maybe TRBD1 (5 bases). This CDR3 comprises 15 residues. The germline V and J ends were trimmed by 3 bases and 4 bases, with 15 bases remaining between them. CDR1 is LNHDA, CDR2 SQIVND, per germline (reference sequence). The CDR3 here is CASSISTPGGTEAFF. The CDR3 coding sequence is TGTGCCAGTAGTATCTCGACCCCTGGGGGCACTGAAGCTTTCTTT.

Written as DNA, the CDR3 is TGTGCCAGCAGCCCGCCGGACAGTGAGAGCTCCTATAATTCACCCCTCCACTTT. It translates to CASSPPDSESSYNSPLHF. The J gene is TRBJ1-6, the V gene TRBV7-3; D possibly corresponds to TRBD1 (6 bases). Germline V gives CDR1 SGHTA, CDR2 FQGTGA. CDR3 length: 18 residues. The V gene lost 5 bases and the J gene lost 0 bases, with 17 bases spanning the gap.

This clone showed up just once. The chain joins TRBV5-4 to TRBJ2-3; D is uncertain. V was pared by 0 bases and J by 2 bases, with 4 bases between. The germline V gene has CDR1 SGHNT and CDR2 YYREEE (reference sequence). This CDR3 is built from 13 residues. DNA of the CDR3: TGTGCCAGCAGCTTGGGCCCCACAGATACGCAGTATTTT. It specifies CASSLGPTDTQYF.

This clone came up once. The CDR3 nucleotides read TGTGCCAGCAGCTCAAGTACAGGACCCATGTCAGGCTACACCTTC. Protein: CASSSSTGPMSGYTF. The V and J genes are TRBV7-2 and TRBJ1-2; tentative D call: TRBD1 (5 bases). The CDR3 totals 15 residues. The germline gives CDR1 SGHTA, CDR2 FQGNSA. The V end lost 4 bases, the J end lost 8 bases, and 20 bases lay between the germline ends.

V and J are TRBV19 and TRBJ2-1; TRBD2 matches at 12 bases. The ends lost 5 bases at V and 4 bases at J; junction bases unmatched: 6. This CDR3 spans 16 amino acids. Germline V gene data show CDR1 as LNHDA and CDR2 as SQIVND (reference sequence). CDR3 sequence: CASSPLLAGGYNEQFF. The CDR3 nucleotides read TGTGCCAGTAGTCCGCTTCTAGCGGGAGGGTACAATGAGCAGTTCTTC. The full variable domain, its missing parts supplied by reference TRBV19 and TRBJ2-1, is DGGITQSPKYLFRKEGQNVTLSCEQNLNHDAMYWYRQDPGQGLRLIYYSQIVNDFQKGDIAEGYSVSREKKESFPLTVTSAQKNPTAFYLCASSPLLAGGYNEQFFGPGTRLTVL.

The chain is built from TRBV5-6 and TRBJ1-3; D is uncertain. V lost 7 bases, J lost 0 bases, and 5 bases lay in between. Germline CDR1 and CDR2: SGHDT and YYEEEE. The CDR3 contains 12 residues. The CDR3 DNA follows: TGTGCCAGCGGAAACTCTGGAAACACCATATATTTT. Translating it yields CASGNSGNTIYF.

For the CDR3, the DNA is TGTGCCAGCAGCGTCAGACTAGGCATGGATGAGCAGTTCTTC. Its protein is CASSVRLGMDEQFF. This chain connects TRBV9 to TRBJ2-1; D may be TRBD2 (6 bases). CDR1 is SGDLS, CDR2 YYNGEE, per germline. V lost 2 bases, J lost 8 bases, and 14 bases lay in between. The CDR3 contains 14 residues.

In its sample, this clone was seen a few times. The V gene is TRBV27, the J gene TRBJ2-7, with D perhaps matching TRBD2 (7 bases). CDR3 length equals 12 residues. Trimming shortened V by 2 bases and J by 6 bases, and 8 bases separated the two germline ends. Germline V gives CDR1 MNHEY, CDR2 SMNVEV (reference sequence). Here the CDR3 reads CASSLGGAEQYF. The CDR3 DNA is TGTGCCAGCAGTTTAGGGGGGGCCGAGCAGTACTTC.

The rearrangement links TRBV5-1 to TRBJ2-7; D remains ambiguous. V lost 1 base, J lost 4 bases, and 12 bases lay in between. Germline V gives CDR1 SGHRS, CDR2 YFSETQ. This CDR3 comprises 14 residues. The CDR3 loop reads CASSLREQSYEQYF. The CDR3 nucleotides read TGCGCCAGCAGCTTGAGAGAGCAGTCGTACGAGCAGTACTTC.